One sample yielded the 2 T cell receptor beta chains listed below, sequenced in a study of blood T cell repertoires in COVID-19. Measured with immunoSEQ multiplex PCR; TCRdb has only the in-frame clones, and not every one. Of some 300,000 clones listed, more than 85% are singletons. The sequenced material came from peripheral blood. These receptors came from a man between 65 and 85 years old with acute or convalescent COVID-19.

V usage is TRBV12-3 or TRBV12-4 and J usage is TRBJ1-6; no definite D call. The CDR3 sequence is 13 residues long. Trimming took off 5 bases at V and 10 bases at J, with 12 bases between the two ends. The CDR3 region has the DNA TGTGCCAGCAGTCGTGGGGAGGCCTCACCCCTCCACTTT. This codes for CASSRGEASPLHF.

This clone was detected once. The chain employs TRBV5-1 and TRBJ1-2; unclear D gene. There are 14 residues in the CDR3. Trimming left V 0 bases short and J 7 bases short, with 13 bases between. The V gene's germline CDR1 is SGHRS and CDR2 YFSETQ. The CDR3 region is CASSLGPASSGYTF. CDR3 sequence (DNA): TGCGCCAGCAGCTTGGGGCCAGCCTCTAGTGGCTACACCTTC.